This T cell receptor beta chain was captured by sequencing in a study of cytomegalovirus exposure and HLA in healthy donors. The study, taken as a whole, reports: Accurate prediction of most subjects' HLA-A and HLA-B alleles from TCR beta sequences was reported.

On this clone: Its antigen is currently unknown.

The PCR made use of 60 Vbeta and 13 Jbeta primers. The protocol was immunoSEQ multiplex PCR, while the TCRdb copy is restricted to in-frame clones and leaves out a portion. The table has about 100,000 clones, over 55% seen once. Germline loops: CDR1 ENHRY, CDR2 SYGVKD. The CDR3 runs to 15 residues. Losses at the gene ends were 11 bases for V and 8 bases for J; bases not matched to a gene: 12. The chain uses TRBV10-3 and TRBJ1-6, with TRBD1 identical over 10 bases. Sequenced material: PBMCs. This clonotype was sampled from a woman between 18 and 29 years old in good health and CMV-seropositive. In nucleotides, the CDR3 is TGTGCCGTGACCGCCGGGACAGGGGCATATTCACCCCTCCACTTT. Translated: CAVTAGTGAYSPLHF.